These T cell receptor beta chains were read from a single sample in a study of identical twins. TCRdb reprocessed the 5' RACE reads via MiXCR and lists one record per CDR3 protein. The sample includes approximately 220,000 distinct CDR3 sequences, roughly a tenth of them seen just once. Sequencing was done on a sample of memory (CD45RO+) T cells sorted from blood. Every receptor here comes from a woman aged 18-29 years in good health. CDR3s include the opening cysteine and the closing phenylalanine or tryptophan. D genes are given only for firm matches. Only part of the rows carry a size: once, few, many, or a class if the clone is expanded.

TRBJ2-5 | NA | TRBV12-3/TRBV12-4 | many | CASSFGGALQETQYF | TGTGCCAGCAGTTTCGGCGGGGCTCTTCAAGAGACCCAGTACTTC
TRBJ2-1 | NA | TRBV6-1 | few | CASRPPKSVPYNEQFF | TGTGCCAGCAGACCTCCCAAGAGCGTGCCCTACAATGAGCAGTTCTTC
TRBJ2-2 | NA | TRBV10-3 | NA | CAISGTLGETGELFF | TGTGCCATCAGTGGAACTCTTGGAGAAACCGGGGAGCTGTTTTTT
TRBJ2-7 | NA | TRBV20-1 | few | CSAGVERQGEQYF | TGCAGTGCTGGGGTGGAGCGCCAGGGTGAGCAGTACTTC
TRBJ1-2 | NA | TRBV6-1 | many | CASSEYPTSGYGYTF | TGTGCCAGCAGTGAATATCCCACCTCGGGCTATGGCTACACCTTC
TRBJ2-1 | TRBD2 | TRBV2 | NA | CASSGASGVYNEQFF | TGTGCCAGCAGTGGTGCTAGCGGGGTATACAATGAGCAGTTCTTC
TRBJ2-7 | NA | TRBV27 | NA | CASRRLDRAYEQYF | TGTGCCAGCAGACGACTAGATAGGGCCTACGAGCAGTACTTC
TRBJ2-2 | TRBD2 | TRBV14 | NA | CASSQPRTSGRPGELFF | TGTGCCAGCAGCCAACCCCGGACTAGCGGGAGGCCCGGGGAGCTGTTTTTT
TRBJ2-5 | NA | TRBV20-1 | many | CSARVVNQETQYF | TGCAGTGCTAGAGTGGTGAACCAAGAGACCCAGTACTTC
TRBJ1-1 | NA | TRBV12-3/TRBV12-4 | few | CASSLRNNMNTEAFF | TGTGCCAGCAGTTTAAGAAACAACATGAACACTGAAGCTTTCTTT
TRBJ2-3 | TRBD2 | TRBV10-3 | few | CAGGASGSTDTQYF | TGTGCGGGGGGGGCTAGCGGGAGCACAGATACGCAGTATTTT
TRBJ1-6 | NA | TRBV20-1 | few | CSAGGRANSPLHF | TGCAGTGCCGGGGGCAGGGCGAATTCACCCCTCCACTTT
TRBJ1-2 | NA | TRBV7-3 | NA | CASSLTPGSNYGYTF | TGTGCCAGCAGCTTAACGCCAGGTTCTAACTATGGCTACACCTTC
TRBJ1-5 | NA | TRBV6-5 | NA | CASSSGRGGGSNQPQHF | TGTGCCAGCAGTTCGGGGAGAGGGGGGGGCAGCAATCAGCCCCAGCATTTT
TRBJ2-2 | NA | TRBV4-3 | few | CASSQVPPGELFF | TGCGCCAGCAGCCAAGTCCCGCCCGGGGAGCTGTTTTTT
TRBJ1-1 | NA | TRBV7-3 | few | CASSLTGVGETFF | TGTGCCAGCAGCTTAACAGGAGTTGGGGAGACTTTCTTT
TRBJ1-1 | NA | TRBV29-1 | few | CSVNGVSMNTEAFF | TGCAGCGTTAACGGGGTCTCCATGAACACTGAAGCTTTCTTT
TRBJ2-7 | NA | TRBV4-2 | NA | CATSQDMVGYEQYF | TGTGCCACCAGCCAAGATATGGTAGGGTACGAGCAGTACTTC
TRBJ2-1 | NA | TRBV14 | NA | CASSPNLGVSYNEQFF | TGTGCCAGCAGCCCCAATCTCGGGGTATCCTACAATGAGCAGTTCTTC
TRBJ2-1 | TRBD2 | TRBV6-1 | NA | CASDASGRGNEQFF | TGTGCCAGCGATGCTAGCGGGAGAGGCAATGAGCAGTTCTTC
TRBJ2-3 | NA | TRBV12-3/TRBV12-4 | many | CASRDGPKAYF | TGTGCCAGCAGGGACGGGCCGAAGGCTTATTTT
TRBJ2-1 | TRBD2 | TRBV6-2/TRBV6-3 | NA | CASSYLKGLAGGSYNEQFF | TGTGCCAGCAGCTACCTAAAGGGACTAGCGGGGGGATCGTACAATGAGCAGTTCTTC
TRBJ2-3 | NA | TRBV5-4 | few | CASSTSAGATDTQYF | TGTGCCAGCAGTACTTCCGCGGGGGCCACAGATACGCAGTATTTT
TRBJ1-1 | TRBD1 | TRBV5-1 | NA | CASSWKTGGGTEAFF | TGCGCCAGCAGCTGGAAGACAGGGGGCGGCACTGAAGCTTTCTTT
TRBJ1-2 | TRBD1 | TRBV29-1 | NA | CSVGDRVGGYTF | TGCAGCGTCGGAGACAGGGTGGGTGGCTACACCTTC
TRBJ2-2 | NA | TRBV6-2/TRBV6-3 | NA | CASSYSRSTGELFF | TGTGCCAGCAGTTACAGCAGGTCCACCGGGGAGCTGTTTTTT
TRBJ2-7 | TRBD1 | TRBV5-1 | once | CASSLGTGTISYEQYF | TGCGCCAGCAGCCTCGGGACAGGGACGATCTCCTACGAGCAGTACTTC
TRBJ1-5 | TRBD1 | TRBV27 | NA | CASSRQGSNQPQHF | TGTGCCAGCAGCCGACAGGGAAGCAATCAGCCCCAGCATTTT
TRBJ2-2 | NA | TRBV20-1 | few | CSARAPLLTRAGELFF | TGCAGTGCTAGAGCTCCCCTCCTGACTAGAGCCGGGGAGCTGTTTTTT
TRBJ1-1 | NA | TRBV3-1 | many | CASSQDQNSRAFF | TGTGCCAGCAGCCAAGATCAGAACAGTCGGGCTTTCTTT
TRBJ1-5 | NA | TRBV18 | NA | CASSLQMSGSNQPQHF | TGTGCCAGCTCACTTCAGATGTCCGGGAGCAATCAGCCCCAGCATTTT
TRBJ2-1 | TRBD2 | TRBV2 | many | CASTVAGGNEQFF | TGTGCCAGCACGGTAGCGGGGGGGAATGAGCAGTTCTTC
TRBJ2-5 | TRBD2 | TRBV20-1 | many | CSAREGGGVETQYF | TGCAGTGCTAGAGAGGGGGGGGGAGTGGAGACCCAGTACTTC
TRBJ2-1 | TRBD2 | TRBV6-5 | many | CASSYSGLAGAYEQFF | TGTGCCAGCAGTTACTCGGGACTAGCGGGAGCCTATGAGCAGTTCTTC
TRBJ2-3 | NA | TRBV5-8 | NA | CASSAKGLGADTQYF | TGTGCCAGCAGTGCTAAGGGGCTCGGGGCAGATACGCAGTATTTT
TRBJ1-1 | TRBD1 | TRBV7-9 | few | CASSPLTGDREAFF | TGTGCCAGCAGCCCGTTAACAGGGGACAGGGAAGCTTTCTTT
TRBJ2-7 | NA | TRBV5-1 | many | CASSPQGIGPYEQYF | TGCGCCAGCAGCCCCCAGGGGATCGGACCCTACGAGCAGTACTTC
TRBJ2-5 | NA | TRBV9 | NA | CASSVGATGETQYF | TGTGCCAGCAGCGTAGGGGCCACCGGGGAGACCCAGTACTTC